The 32 T cell receptor beta chains below come from one sample, sequenced in a study of tumor-infiltrating lymphocytes in localized non-small cell lung cancer. Using immunoSEQ multiplex PCR, the repertoire was profiled, and TCRdb retains in-frame clones only, with some absent. The data contain more than 7,500 clones, approximately 84% of them singletons. The sample consisted of uninvolved lung tissue not adjacent to the tumor. The receptors originated from a human donor with non-small cell lung cancer.

This clone was seen once. The V call is TRBV9, the J call TRBJ1-1; D perhaps matches TRBD1 (5 bases). This CDR3 contains 15 residues. Between the trimmed V and J ends, which lost 3 bases and 6 bases, there was a span of 18 bases. CDR1 SGDLS and CDR2 YYNGEE come from the germline V gene. The CDR3 loop is CASSESPGGGSEAFF. The CDR3 nucleotides read TGTGCCAGCAGCGAGTCACCCGGGGGGGGTTCTGAAGCTTTCTTT.

V is TRBV5-6 and J is TRBJ1-2; D ambiguous. From germline, CDR1 is SGHDT and CDR2 YYEEEE. V was clipped by 3 bases and J by 0 bases, with 9 bases between them. The CDR3 sequence is 14 residues long. This CDR3 is CASSYNGPNYGYTF. DNA for the CDR3: TGTGCCAGCAGCTACAACGGACCTAACTATGGCTACACCTTC.

This clone has more than one count but fewer than ten. The J gene is TRBJ2-3, the V gene TRBV6-1, with D possibly being TRBD2 (7 bases). The V end lost 1 base, the J end lost 1 base, and 12 bases lay between the germline ends. Germline V gives CDR1 MNHNS, CDR2 SASEGT. The CDR3 loop spans 16 amino acids. The CDR3 nucleotides read TGTGCCAGCAGTGAAGTGTGGGGGGGCGGCACAGATACGCAGTATTTT. This sequence encodes CASSEVWGGGTDTQYF.

The chain is built from TRBV28 and TRBJ1-1; D ambiguous. Germline CDR1 is MDHEN and CDR2 is SYDVKM. The CDR3 runs to 13 residues. With 4 bases removed from V and 6 bases from J, the gap between germline ends came to 12 bases. The CDR3 sequence: CASSYPGKSEAFF. The CDR3 DNA follows: TGTGCCAGCAGTTACCCGGGGAAATCTGAAGCTTTCTTT.

J is TRBJ1-4 and V is TRBV27, with 10 bases fitting TRBD1. With V trimmed by 6 bases and J by 4 bases, 2 bases remained unmatched. The CDR3 consists of 14 residues. The germline CDR1 and CDR2 sequences are MNHEY and SMNVEV (reference sequence). In DNA form, the CDR3 reads TGTGCCAGCAGCCGGACAGGGGGTAATGAAAAACTGTTTTTT. It specifies CASSRTGGNEKLFF.

This clone was detected a few times. The rearrangement joins TRBV7-6 to TRBJ2-7; 7 bases fit TRBD1. V gave up 1 base and J gave up 0 bases; unmatched junction bases: 3. CDR3 length equals 15 residues. Germline V gives CDR1 SGHVS, CDR2 FNYEAQ. The CDR3 coding sequence is TGTGCCAGCAGCTTAGGAGGGGGCACCTCCTACGAGCAGTACTTC. Encoded protein: CASSLGGGTSYEQYF.

The chain couples TRBV30 to TRBJ1-4, with D possibly being TRBD1 (5 bases). V was pared by 2 bases and J by 7 bases, with 14 bases between. CDR1 is GTSNPN and CDR2 is SVGIG in the germline V gene (reference sequence). The CDR3 is 14 residues long. The CDR3 loop is CAWSKGQGGEKLFF. CDR3 DNA sequence: TGTGCCTGGAGTAAAGGGCAGGGTGGTGAAAAACTGTTTTTT.

The chain links TRBV25-1 to TRBJ1-6; 9 bases fit TRBD1. V lost 3 bases to trimming and J lost 5 bases; unmatched junction nucleotides: 5. The germline gives CDR1 MGHDK, CDR2 SYGVNS. CDR3 size: 16 residues. In DNA form, the CDR3 reads TGTGCCAGCAGTGAGAGGCGGGACAGGGATAATTCACCCCTCCACTTT. Translated, it gives CASSERRDRDNSPLHF.

The chain combines TRBV11-2 with TRBJ1-6; unclear D gene. The ends were cut back, 5 bases at V and 4 bases at J, with 15 bases in the middle. Looked up from germline, CDR1 is SGHAT and CDR2 is FQNNGV. The CDR3 covers 16 residues. The CDR3 coding sequence is TGTGCCAGCAGCGCCGACGTCTGGGGATATAATTCACCCCTCCACTTT. The encoded protein is CASSADVWGYNSPLHF. Variable domain in full (rest from reference TRBV11-2 and TRBJ1-6): EAGVAQSPRYKIIEKRQSVAFWCNPISGHATLYWYQQILGQGPKLLIQFQNNGVVDDSQLPKDRFSAERLKGVDSTLKIQPAKLEDSAVYLCASSADVWGYNSPLHFGNGTRLTVT.

The chain combines TRBV29-1 with TRBJ2-5; 8 bases are shared with TRBD1. V lost 4 bases to trimming and J lost 5 bases; unmatched junction nucleotides: 6. This CDR3 is built from 13 residues. Per germline, CDR1 SQVTM and CDR2 ANQGSEA. The CDR3 DNA reads TGCAGCGTTGTCAGGGGGCTGATGGAGACCCAGTACTTC. It is translated as CSVVRGLMETQYF.

V usage is TRBV5-6 and J usage is TRBJ1-1; tentative D call: TRBD1 (5 bases). The CDR3 totals 14 residues. Germline lookup yields CDR1 SGHDT and CDR2 YYEEEE. V gave up 4 bases and J gave up 4 bases, with 14 bases separating them. In DNA form, the CDR3 reads TGTGCCAGCAGCCCCGGGCCGAGGGGCACTGAAGCTTTCTTT. Translating gives CASSPGPRGTEAFF.

The CDR3 loop is CASSSEYSNQPQHF. The CDR3 DNA reads TGTGCCAGTAGTAGCGAGTATAGCAATCAGCCCCAGCATTTT. The V and J genes are TRBV19 and TRBJ1-5; D is unresolved. Trimming removed 4 bases at V and 0 bases at J, with 7 bases between. Germline V gene data show CDR1 as LNHDA and CDR2 as SQIVND (reference sequence). The CDR3 runs 14 residues.

This clone was recorded only once. The rearrangement uses TRBV30 and TRBJ2-3; 11 bases are shared with TRBD2. The V gene's germline CDR1 is GTSNPN and CDR2 SVGIG (reference sequence). V was pared by 2 bases and J by 2 bases, with 12 bases of the junction left unmatched. The CDR3 sequence is 18 residues long. The CDR3 region has the DNA TGTGCCTGGAGTTCGGGTCGGGTGACTAGCGGGAACACAGATACGCAGTATTTT. Its translation is CAWSSGRVTSGNTDTQYF.

The J gene is TRBJ1-1, the V gene TRBV20-1; D is possibly TRBD1 (5 bases). The CDR3 spans 11 residues. Germline V CDR1 and CDR2: DFQATT, SNEGSKA (reference sequence). In DNA form, the CDR3 reads TGCAGGGCAGGACAGAACACTGAAGCTTTCTTT. This codes for CRAGQNTEAFF.

This chain joins TRBV5-1 and TRBJ1-2; D is unresolved. The CDR3 is 14 amino acids. Per germline, CDR1 SGHRS and CDR2 YFSETQ. V was clipped by 0 bases and J by 4 bases, with 10 bases between them. The CDR3, as DNA: TGCGCCAGCAGCTTGGAGTTAGCAGGCTATGGCTACACCTTC. This translates into CASSLELAGYGYTF. Supplemented by reference TRBV5-1 and TRBJ1-2, the full variable domain reads KAGVTQTPRYLIKTRGQQVTLSCSPISGHRSVSWYQQTPGQGLQFLFEYFSETQRNKGNFPGRFSGRQFSNSRSEMNVSTLELGDSALYLCASSLELAGYGYTFGSGTRLTVV.

Only a few counts were recorded for this clone. This rearrangement joins TRBV25-1 to TRBJ1-1; D is possibly TRBD1 (5 bases). V was cut by 6 bases and J by 2 bases, with 10 bases left in between. In germline, CDR1 is MGHDK, CDR2 SYGVNS. This CDR3 is built from 13 residues. CDR3 coding DNA: TGTGCCAGCAGGGGGCAGGGAAACACTGAAGCTTTCTTT. It is translated as CASRGQGNTEAFF.

The chain employs TRBV20-1 and TRBJ1-1, with D possibly TRBD1 on 5 matching bases. Germline V CDR1 and CDR2: DFQATT, SNEGSKA (reference sequence). The CDR3 extends over 11 amino acids. Trimming took 7 bases from V and 11 from J, leaving 17 bases between them. CDR3 nucleotides: TGCAGTGTCAGAGGGGTGGGAGGGGCTTTCTTT. Protein product: CSVRGVGGAFF.

The V call is TRBV6-7, the J call TRBJ1-2; 7 nucleotides agree with TRBD1. TRBV6-7 carries the ORF label, with uncertain function. Trimming at V came to 11 bases and at J to 3 bases, leaving 9 bases not matched to a gene. The CDR3 is 13 amino acids. The CDR3 DNA sequence: TGTGCCTACCCAGGGGGTCCATACTATGGCTACACCTTC. Protein: CAYPGGPYYGYTF.

The chain combines TRBV19 with TRBJ1-6; D call uncertain. Germline CDR1 is LNHDA and CDR2 is SQIVND (reference sequence). The CDR3 totals 15 residues. The V gene lost 3 bases and the J gene lost 9 bases, with 15 bases spanning the gap. The CDR3 region has the DNA TGTGCCAGTAGTATGGGTGAGAGGTTGGCTTCACCCCTCCACTTT. The encoded protein is CASSMGERLASPLHF.

The gene calls are TRBV28 and TRBJ2-7; no reliable D call. The CDR3 spans 11 residues. V was shortened by 3 bases and J by 9 bases, with 9 bases between the two germline ends. CDR1 and CDR2 from the germline V gene are MDHEN and SYDVKM. This CDR3 reads CASSLGFGQYF. The CDR3 nucleotides are TGTGCCAGCAGTTTGGGATTCGGGCAGTACTTC.

This clone was seen only once. The genes are TRBV19 and TRBJ2-7; no firm D call. The V and J ends lost 5 bases and 6 bases respectively, with 8 bases between them. This CDR3 has 11 amino acids. Germline assignment: CDR1 LNHDA and CDR2 SQIVND (reference sequence). The CDR3 reads CASSRWGEQYF. DNA for the CDR3: TGTGCCAGTAGTCGTTGGGGCGAGCAGTACTTC.

The rearrangement uses TRBV5-4 and TRBJ2-3; 7 bases align to TRBD1. CDR3 length: 13 amino acids. Looked up from germline, CDR1 is SGHNT and CDR2 is YYREEE (reference sequence). V shed 5 bases and J 3 bases; nucleotides not matched to a gene: 3. The DNA of the CDR3 is TGTGCCAGCAGACTGGGACAGACAGATACGCAGTATTTT. Protein product: CASRLGQTDTQYF.

The CDR3 bases are TGTGCCAGCAGGTCAGCGGGCTCCTACAATGAGCAGTTCTTC. Translated, it gives CASRSAGSYNEQFF. The V call is TRBV7-2, the J call TRBJ2-1; a possible D gene is TRBD2 (6 bases). The CDR3 has 14 residues. Germline V gives CDR1 SGHTA, CDR2 FQGNSA. Trimming took 6 bases from V and 0 from J, leaving 9 bases between them.

The chain links TRBV19 to TRBJ2-2; D is unresolved. Germline loops: CDR1 LNHDA, CDR2 SQIVND (reference sequence). The CDR3 runs to 11 residues. Trimming shortened V by 9 bases and J by 1 base, and 3 bases separated the two germline ends. The CDR3 region has the DNA TGTGCCAGCCAGAACACCGGGGAGCTGTTTTTT. It encodes CASQNTGELFF.

The rearrangement uses TRBV6-5 and TRBJ2-5; TRBD2 matches at 7 bases. The CDR3 spans 16 residues. The junction had 8 bases not matched to a gene; V was cut back by 0 bases and J by 4 bases. Germline V lookup: CDR1 MNHEY, CDR2 SVGAGI. This chain's CDR3 is CASSYSWEGTRETQYF. The CDR3 DNA follows: TGTGCCAGCAGTTACTCGTGGGAGGGTACGAGAGAGACCCAGTACTTC.

This clone showed up just once. The chain is built from TRBV9 and TRBJ2-1; 7 nucleotides agree with TRBD2. With V trimmed by 0 bases and J by 0 bases, 9 bases remained unmatched. The germline gives CDR1 SGDLS, CDR2 YYNGEE. The CDR3 is made up of 18 amino acids. The CDR3 DNA reads TGTGCCAGCAGCGTAGATTTCAAGGGCGGGAGCTCCTACAATGAGCAGTTCTTC. As protein: CASSVDFKGGSSYNEQFF. The full variable domain, its missing parts supplied by reference TRBV9 and TRBJ2-1, is DSGVTQTPKHLITATGQRVTLRCSPRSGDLSVYWYQQSLDQGLQFLIQYYNGEERAKGNILERFSAQQFPDLHSELNLSSLELGDSALYFCASSVDFKGGSSYNEQFFGPGTRLTVL.

CDR3 DNA: TGTGCCAGTTACGGGCGTCACAGTGGCTATGGCTACACCTTC. Its protein is CASYGRHSGYGYTF. This chain joins TRBV19 and TRBJ1-2; D is unclear. Trimming removed 8 bases from V and 4 bases from J, with 17 bases in between. The germline gives CDR1 LNHDA, CDR2 SQIVND (reference sequence). The length of the CDR3 is 14 residues.

This clone was observed a few times. This chain connects TRBV10-2 to TRBJ1-5; D is uncertain. V was pared by 2 bases and J by 2 bases, with 7 bases between. CDR1 and CDR2 (germline): WSHSY, SAAADI. This CDR3 region has 14 residues. The CDR3: CASSESRGNQPQHF. CDR3 nucleotides: TGCGCCAGCAGTGAGAGTAGGGGCAATCAGCCCCAGCATTTT.

The chain uses TRBV6-6 and TRBJ2-5, with D perhaps matching TRBD1 or TRBD2 (7 bases each). V shed 8 bases and J shed 2 bases, with 18 bases lying between them. Germline assignment: CDR1 MNHNY and CDR2 SVGAGI (reference sequence). The CDR3 runs to 15 residues. The CDR3: CASRSGGGGQETQYF. CDR3 DNA sequence: TGTGCCAGCCGGTCAGGGGGGGGAGGGCAAGAGACCCAGTACTTC.

V gene TRBV13 combines with J gene TRBJ2-7; the D is unclear. CDR3 length equals 13 residues. CDR1 and CDR2 from the germline V gene are PRHDT and FYEKMQ (reference sequence). V was shortened by 5 bases and J by 4 bases, with 12 bases between the two germline ends. CDR3 amino acids: CASSEKGRYEQYF. For the CDR3, the DNA is TGTGCCAGCAGCGAAAAAGGAAGATACGAGCAGTACTTC. Full variable domain (outside the CDR3, taken from reference TRBV13 and TRBJ2-7): AAGVIQSPRHLIKEKRETATLKCYPIPRHDTVYWYQQGPGQDPQFLISFYEKMQSDKGSIPDRFSAQQFSDYHSELNMSSLELGDSALYFCASSEKGRYEQYFGPGTRLTVT.

The V and J genes are TRBV6-5 and TRBJ1-1; D not resolved. The V gene lost 7 bases and the J gene lost 6 bases, with 18 bases spanning the gap. The CDR3 length is 14 residues. Germline CDR1 reads MNHEY; CDR2 reads SVGAGI. In DNA form, the CDR3 reads TGTGCCAGCACCCCGGGAGTGGGGTTAGCTGAAGCTTTCTTT. This gives the protein CASTPGVGLAEAFF.

V is TRBV7-9 and J is TRBJ1-4; D is unclear. Germline lookup yields CDR1 SEHNR and CDR2 FQNEAQ (reference sequence). Deletions cut 3 bases from V and 8 bases from J, with 7 bases between. This CDR3 is built from 12 residues. In nucleotides, the CDR3 is TGTGCCAGCAGCTTGGGCGGGGAAAAACTGTTTTTT. This translates into CASSLGGEKLFF.